This record covers a single T cell receptor beta chain. Its specificity is unknown. The entry originates in a study of vaccination effects on CD4 cells after COVID-19. Under the ViraFEST assay, PBMC were stimulated with viral peptide pools so that antigen-specific CD4+ T cells expanded. Sequencing was performed afterwards. Researchers isolated CD4+ T cells once roughly nine days of culture had elapsed. None of these healthy vaccinees had been infected with SARS-CoV-2 before vaccination. Approximately 2 million PBMC were seeded per well and grown in the presence of about 10 IU/ml IL-2 and around 11 ug/ml peptides. At days 3 and 7, half of the medium was exchanged for IL-2 medium. The data were produced by immunoSEQ multiplex PCR, yet TCRdb's version contains in-frame clones alone and is incomplete. The sample includes more than 20,000 clones, about 74% of them seen just once. Whole-study results and caveats: Convalescent patients were scarce in the study, and it lacked early post-infection timepoints. Clones induced by infection and by vaccine showed marked clonal contraction late after vaccination.

J was trimmed by 2 bases and V by 5 bases; bases with no gene match: 6. Germline CDR1 and CDR2: LNHDA and SQIVND (reference sequence). The CDR3 loop spans 16 amino acids. The sequence derives from a human donor who received a COVID-19 vaccine. This chain joins TRBV19 and TRBJ2-3, with TRBD2 matching 11 bases. Here the sequenced sample was CD4+ T cells from PBMCs cultured with HCoV-NL63 spike peptides, taken before COVID-19 vaccination. The CDR3 here is CASSVTSGSLTDTQYF. The CDR3 DNA sequence: TGTGCCAGTAGTGTCACTAGCGGGAGTCTCACAGATACGCAGTATTTT. Looking up the rest from reference TRBV19 and TRBJ2-3 gives the full variable domain: DGGITQSPKYLFRKEGQNVTLSCEQNLNHDAMYWYRQDPGQGLRLIYYSQIVNDFQKGDIAEGYSVSREKKESFPLTVTSAQKNPTAFYLCASSVTSGSLTDTQYFGPGTRLTVL.